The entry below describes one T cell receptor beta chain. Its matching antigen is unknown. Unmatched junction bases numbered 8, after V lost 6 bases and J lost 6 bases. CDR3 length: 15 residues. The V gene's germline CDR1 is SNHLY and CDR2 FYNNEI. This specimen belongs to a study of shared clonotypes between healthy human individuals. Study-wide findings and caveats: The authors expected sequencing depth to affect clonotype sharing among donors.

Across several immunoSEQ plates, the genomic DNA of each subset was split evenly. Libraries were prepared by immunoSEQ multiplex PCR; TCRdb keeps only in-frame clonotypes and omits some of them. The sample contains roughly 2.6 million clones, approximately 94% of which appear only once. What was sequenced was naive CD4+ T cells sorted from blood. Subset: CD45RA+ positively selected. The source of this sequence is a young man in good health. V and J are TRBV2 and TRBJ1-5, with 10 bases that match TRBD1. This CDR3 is CASSGDRGPTQPQHF. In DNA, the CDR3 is TGTGCCAGCAGCGGTGACAGGGGGCCAACTCAGCCCCAGCATTTT.